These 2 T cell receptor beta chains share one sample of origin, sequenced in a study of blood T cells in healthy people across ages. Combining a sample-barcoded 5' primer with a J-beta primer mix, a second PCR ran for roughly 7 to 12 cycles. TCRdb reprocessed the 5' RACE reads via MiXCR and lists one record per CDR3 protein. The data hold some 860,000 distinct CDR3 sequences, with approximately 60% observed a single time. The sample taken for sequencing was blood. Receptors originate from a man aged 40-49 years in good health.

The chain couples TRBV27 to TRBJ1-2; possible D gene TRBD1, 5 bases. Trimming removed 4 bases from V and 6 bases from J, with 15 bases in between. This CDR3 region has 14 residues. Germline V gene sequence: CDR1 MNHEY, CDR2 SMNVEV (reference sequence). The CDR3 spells CASSSWSTGDGYTF. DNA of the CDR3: TGTGCCAGCAGTTCTTGGAGCACAGGAGATGGCTACACCTTC.

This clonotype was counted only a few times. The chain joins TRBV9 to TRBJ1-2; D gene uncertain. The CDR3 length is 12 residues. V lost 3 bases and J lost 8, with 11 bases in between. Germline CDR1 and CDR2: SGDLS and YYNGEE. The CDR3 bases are TGTGCCAGCAGCGCTGGGGAGGGCGGCTACACCTTC. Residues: CASSAGEGGYTF.